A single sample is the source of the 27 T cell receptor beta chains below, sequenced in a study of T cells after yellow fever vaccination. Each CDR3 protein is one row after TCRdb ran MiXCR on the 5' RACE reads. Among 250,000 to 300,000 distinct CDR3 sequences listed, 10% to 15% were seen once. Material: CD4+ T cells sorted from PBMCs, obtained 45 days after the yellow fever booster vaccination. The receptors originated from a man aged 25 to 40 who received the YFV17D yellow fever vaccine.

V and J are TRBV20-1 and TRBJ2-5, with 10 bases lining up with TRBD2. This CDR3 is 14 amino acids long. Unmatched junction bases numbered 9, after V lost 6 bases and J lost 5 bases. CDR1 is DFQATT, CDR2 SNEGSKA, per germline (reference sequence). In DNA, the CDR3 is TGCAGTGCCCACCGAGCGGGAGGGGTGGAGACCCAGTACTTC. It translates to CSAHRAGGVETQYF.

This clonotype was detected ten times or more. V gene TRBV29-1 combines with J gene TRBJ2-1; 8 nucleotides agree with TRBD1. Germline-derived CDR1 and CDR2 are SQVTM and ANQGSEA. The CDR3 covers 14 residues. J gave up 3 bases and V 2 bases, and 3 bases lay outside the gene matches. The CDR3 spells CSVESDRVYNEQFF. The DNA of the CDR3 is TGCAGCGTTGAATCGGACAGGGTCTACAATGAGCAGTTCTTC.

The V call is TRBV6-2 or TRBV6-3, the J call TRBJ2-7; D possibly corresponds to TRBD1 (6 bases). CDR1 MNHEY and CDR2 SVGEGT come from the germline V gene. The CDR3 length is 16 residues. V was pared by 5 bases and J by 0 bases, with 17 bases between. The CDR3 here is CASSDPTGPLSYEQYF. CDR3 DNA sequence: TGTGCCAGCAGTGACCCGACAGGTCCCCTCTCCTACGAGCAGTACTTC.

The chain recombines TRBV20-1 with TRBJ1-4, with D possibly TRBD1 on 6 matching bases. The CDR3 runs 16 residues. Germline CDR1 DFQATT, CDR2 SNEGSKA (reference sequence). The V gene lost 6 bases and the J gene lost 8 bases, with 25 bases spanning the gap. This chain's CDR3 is CSANHQGLGSREKLFF. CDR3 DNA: TGCAGTGCCAATCATCAGGGGCTCGGGTCTCGGGAAAAACTGTTTTTT.

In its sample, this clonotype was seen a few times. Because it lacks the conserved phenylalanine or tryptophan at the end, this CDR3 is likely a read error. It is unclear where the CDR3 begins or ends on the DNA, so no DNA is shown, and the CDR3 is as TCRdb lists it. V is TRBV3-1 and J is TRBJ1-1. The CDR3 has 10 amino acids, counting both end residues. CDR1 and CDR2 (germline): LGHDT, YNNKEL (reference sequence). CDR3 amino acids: CASRLAGLAL.

DNA of the CDR3: TGTGCCACCAGCAGAATAGACGGGATTGGCACCGGGGAGCTGTTTTTT. It yields the protein CATSRIDGIGTGELFF. The V and J genes are TRBV15 and TRBJ2-2; D may be TRBD2 (5 bases). V was shortened by 2 bases and J by 4 bases, with 14 bases between the two germline ends. This CDR3 comprises 16 residues. Germline assignment: CDR1 LNHNV and CDR2 YYDKDF (reference sequence).

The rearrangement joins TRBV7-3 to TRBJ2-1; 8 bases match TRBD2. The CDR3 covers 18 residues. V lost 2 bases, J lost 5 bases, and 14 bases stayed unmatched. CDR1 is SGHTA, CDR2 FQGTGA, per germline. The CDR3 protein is CASSLGGSREGNHNEQFF. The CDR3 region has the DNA TGTGCCAGCAGCTTAGGGGGAAGTCGGGAGGGGAACCACAATGAGCAGTTCTTC.

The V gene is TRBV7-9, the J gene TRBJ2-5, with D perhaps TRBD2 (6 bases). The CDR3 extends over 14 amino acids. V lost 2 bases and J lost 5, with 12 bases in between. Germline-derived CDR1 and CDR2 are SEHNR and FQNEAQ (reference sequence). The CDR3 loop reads CASSLTGVRETQYF. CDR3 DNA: TGTGCCAGCAGCTTAACGGGGGTACGGGAGACCCAGTACTTC.

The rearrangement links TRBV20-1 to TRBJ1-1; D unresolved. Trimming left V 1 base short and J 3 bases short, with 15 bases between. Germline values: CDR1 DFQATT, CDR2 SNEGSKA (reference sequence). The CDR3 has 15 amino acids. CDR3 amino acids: CSARGASGRDTEAFF. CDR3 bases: TGCAGTGCTAGAGGAGCGTCTGGGAGGGACACTGAAGCTTTCTTT.

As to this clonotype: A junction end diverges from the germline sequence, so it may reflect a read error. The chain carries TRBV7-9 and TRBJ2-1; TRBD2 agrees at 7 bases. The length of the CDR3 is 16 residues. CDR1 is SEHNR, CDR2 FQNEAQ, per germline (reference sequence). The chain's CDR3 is CSSSLGEGGFHNEQFF. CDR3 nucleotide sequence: TGTTCCAGCAGCTTAGGGGAGGGAGGGTTTCACAATGAGCAGTTCTTC.

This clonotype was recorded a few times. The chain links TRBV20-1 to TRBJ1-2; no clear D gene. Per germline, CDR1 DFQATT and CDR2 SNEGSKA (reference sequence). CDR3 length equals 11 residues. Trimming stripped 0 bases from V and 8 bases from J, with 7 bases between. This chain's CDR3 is CSAREALGYTF. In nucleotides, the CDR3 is TGCAGTGCTAGAGAGGCGCTAGGCTACACCTTC.

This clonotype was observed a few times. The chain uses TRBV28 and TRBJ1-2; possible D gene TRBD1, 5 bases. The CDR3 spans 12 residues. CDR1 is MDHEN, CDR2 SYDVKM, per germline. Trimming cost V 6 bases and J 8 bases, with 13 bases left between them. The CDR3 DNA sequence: TGTGCCAGCAGAGCGGGGCCGGAAGGCTACACCTTC. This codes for CASRAGPEGYTF.

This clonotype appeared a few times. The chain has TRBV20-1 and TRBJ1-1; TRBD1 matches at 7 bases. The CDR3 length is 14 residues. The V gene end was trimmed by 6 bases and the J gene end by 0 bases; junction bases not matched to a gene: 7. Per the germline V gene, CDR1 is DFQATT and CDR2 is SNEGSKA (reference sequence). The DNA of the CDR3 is TGCAGTGCCCCGACAGGGACCTTGAACACTGAAGCTTTCTTT. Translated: CSAPTGTLNTEAFF.

In DNA form, the CDR3 reads TGCAGTGCTAGCCGCGAACCCACAGATACGCAGTATTTT. It codes for CSASREPTDTQYF. This sequence joins TRBV20-1 and TRBJ2-3; D gene uncertain. The CDR3 has 13 residues. Germline V CDR1 and CDR2: DFQATT, SNEGSKA (reference sequence). V gave up 3 bases and J gave up 2 bases, with 9 bases separating them.

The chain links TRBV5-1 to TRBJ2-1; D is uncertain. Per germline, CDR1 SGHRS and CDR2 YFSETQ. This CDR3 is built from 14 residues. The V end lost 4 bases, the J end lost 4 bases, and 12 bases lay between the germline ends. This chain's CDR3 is CASSGILSYNEQFF. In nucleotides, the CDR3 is TGCGCCAGCAGCGGAATCTTATCTTACAATGAGCAGTTCTTC.

The DNA for the CDR3 is TGCGCCAGCAGCCAAGATCCAACGGTGAGAGGTGCCACCATATATTTT. This sequence encodes CASSQDPTVRGATIYF. The chain couples TRBV4-3 to TRBJ1-3; D ambiguous. Germline CDR1 reads LGHNA; CDR2 reads YSLEER. With 0 bases removed from V and 9 bases from J, the gap between germline ends came to 18 bases. This CDR3 has 16 residues.

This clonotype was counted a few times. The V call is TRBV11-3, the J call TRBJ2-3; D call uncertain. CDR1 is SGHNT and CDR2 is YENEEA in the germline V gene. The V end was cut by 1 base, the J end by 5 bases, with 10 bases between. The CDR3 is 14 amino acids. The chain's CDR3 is CASSLGRKQDTQYF. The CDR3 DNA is TGTGCCAGCAGCTTAGGGCGGAAGCAAGATACGCAGTATTTT.

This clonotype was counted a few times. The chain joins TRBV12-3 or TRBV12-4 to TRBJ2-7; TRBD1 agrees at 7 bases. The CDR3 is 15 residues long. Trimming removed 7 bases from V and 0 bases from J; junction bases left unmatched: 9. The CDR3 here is CASTRDSSLSYEQYF. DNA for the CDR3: TGTGCCAGCACCCGGGACAGCTCTCTCTCCTACGAGCAGTACTTC.

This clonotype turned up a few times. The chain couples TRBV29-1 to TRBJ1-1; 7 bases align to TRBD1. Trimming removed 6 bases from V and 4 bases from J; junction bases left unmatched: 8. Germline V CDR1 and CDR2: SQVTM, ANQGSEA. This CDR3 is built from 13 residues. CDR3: CSVRQGRGTEAFF. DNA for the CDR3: TGCAGCGTAAGACAGGGTCGGGGCACTGAAGCTTTCTTT. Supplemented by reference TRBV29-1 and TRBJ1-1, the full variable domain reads SAVISQKPSRDICQRGTSLTIQCQVDSQVTMMFWYRQQPGQSLTLIATANQGSEATYESGFVIDKFPISRPNLTFSTLTVSNMSPEDSSIYLCSVRQGRGTEAFFGQGTRLTVV.

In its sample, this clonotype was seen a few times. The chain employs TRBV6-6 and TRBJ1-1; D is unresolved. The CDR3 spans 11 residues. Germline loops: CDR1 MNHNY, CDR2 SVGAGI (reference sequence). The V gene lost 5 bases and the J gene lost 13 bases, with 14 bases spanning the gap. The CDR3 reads CASSASTDGFF. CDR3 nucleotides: TGTGCCAGCAGTGCCTCAACGGACGGTTTCTTT.

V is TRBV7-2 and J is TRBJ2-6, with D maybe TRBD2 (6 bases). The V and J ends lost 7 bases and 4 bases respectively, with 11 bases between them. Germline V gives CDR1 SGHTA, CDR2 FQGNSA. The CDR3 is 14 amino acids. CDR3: CASIPGGGANVLTF. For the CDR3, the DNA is TGTGCCAGCATCCCCGGGGGAGGGGCCAACGTCCTGACTTTC.

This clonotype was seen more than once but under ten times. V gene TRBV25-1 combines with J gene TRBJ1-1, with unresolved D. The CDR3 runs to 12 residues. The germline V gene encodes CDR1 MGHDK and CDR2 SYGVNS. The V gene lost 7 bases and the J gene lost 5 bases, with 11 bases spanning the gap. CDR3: CASIGGGTEAFF. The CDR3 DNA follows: TGTGCCAGCATAGGAGGCGGGACTGAAGCTTTCTTT.

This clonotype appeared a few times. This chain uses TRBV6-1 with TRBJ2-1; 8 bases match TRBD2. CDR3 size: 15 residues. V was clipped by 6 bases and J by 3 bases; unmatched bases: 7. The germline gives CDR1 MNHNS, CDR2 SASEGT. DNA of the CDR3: TGTGCCAGCAGGACGGACGGGGGGGTCTACAATGAGCAGTTCTTC. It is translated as CASRTDGGVYNEQFF.

The CDR3 coding sequence is TGTGCCAGTAAGGCAGGCCTGCAAGAGACCCAGTACTTC. Amino acids: CASKAGLQETQYF. The chain has TRBV7-2 and TRBJ2-5; D ambiguous. The CDR3 is 13 amino acids. Germline CDR1 and CDR2: SGHTA and FQGNSA. Trimming removed 9 bases at V and 2 bases at J, with 13 bases between.

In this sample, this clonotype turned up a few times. CDR3 nucleotide sequence: TGTGCCAGCAGTCTGGACTACTTAGAGACCCAGTACTTC. It translates to CASSLDYLETQYF. The V and J genes are TRBV27 and TRBJ2-5, with a weak D call TRBD2 (6 bases). Germline V lookup: CDR1 MNHEY, CDR2 SMNVEV (reference sequence). The CDR3 spans 13 residues. V lost 5 bases, J lost 4 bases, and 11 bases lay in between.

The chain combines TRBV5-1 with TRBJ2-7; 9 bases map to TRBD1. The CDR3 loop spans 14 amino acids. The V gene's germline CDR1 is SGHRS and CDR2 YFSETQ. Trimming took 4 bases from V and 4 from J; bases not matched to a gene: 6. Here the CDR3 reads CASSEQGAFYEQYF. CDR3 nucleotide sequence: TGCGCCAGCAGCGAACAGGGGGCGTTTTACGAGCAGTACTTC.

DNA of the CDR3: TGTGCCAGCAGCTTCGGGCAGACTCGCCAAGAGACCCAGTACTTC. Protein: CASSFGQTRQETQYF. J is TRBJ2-5 and V is TRBV5-6; D unresolved. Germline lookup yields CDR1 SGHDT and CDR2 YYEEEE. Trimming cost V 2 bases and J 1 base, with 12 bases left between them. The CDR3 has 15 residues.